The 30 T cell receptor beta chains given below trace back to one sample, sequenced in a study of OX40 agonist ivuxolimab in advanced cancers. Libraries were prepared by immunoSEQ multiplex PCR; TCRdb keeps only in-frame clonotypes and omits some of them. The table has around 64,000 clones, about 89% seen once. The material was CD4+ or CD8+ T cells sorted from blood, obtained in a trial of the OX40 agonist ivuxolimab. Source of these receptors: an adult with an advanced solid tumor such as melanoma, head and neck, liver or kidney cancer.

The chain uses TRBV19 and TRBJ1-2, with 7 bases lining up with TRBD1. V gave up 3 bases and J gave up 3 bases; unmatched junction bases: 13. The CDR3 runs 17 residues. From germline, CDR1 is LNHDA and CDR2 SQIVND (reference sequence). This chain's CDR3 is CASSMEGGEPDDYGYTF. CDR3 nucleotides: TGTGCCAGTAGTATGGAAGGGGGCGAACCAGACGACTATGGCTACACCTTC.

The gene calls are TRBV19 and TRBJ2-1; D might be TRBD2 (6 bases). The CDR3 loop spans 14 amino acids. Germline-derived CDR1 and CDR2 are LNHDA and SQIVND (reference sequence). The germline V and J ends were trimmed by 5 bases and 6 bases, with 14 bases remaining between them. The CDR3 sequence is CASSLGGLPNEQFF. The CDR3 DNA follows: TGTGCCAGTAGTCTGGGAGGTCTGCCCAATGAGCAGTTCTTC.

The chain couples TRBV28 to TRBJ2-7; no definite D call. Per the germline V gene, CDR1 is MDHEN and CDR2 is SYDVKM. This CDR3 spans 11 amino acids. Trimming took 4 bases from V and 3 from J, leaving 4 bases between them. The CDR3 sequence: CASSSFYEQYF. The CDR3 region has the DNA TGTGCCAGCAGTTCGTTCTACGAGCAGTACTTC.

About this clone itself: At the DNA level, this CDR3 is encoded by other sequences in the same sample as well. V is TRBV7-3 and J is TRBJ2-1; D gene ambiguous. V was pared by 0 bases and J by 2 bases, with 2 bases between. Per germline, CDR1 SGHTA and CDR2 FQGTGA. The CDR3 loop spans 13 amino acids. This chain's CDR3 is CASSLTAYNEQFF. DNA for the CDR3: TGTGCCAGCAGCTTAACAGCCTACAATGAGCAGTTCTTC.

This chain connects TRBV6-6 to TRBJ1-1; TRBD1 might be the D (5 bases). Per the germline V gene, CDR1 is MNHNY and CDR2 is SVGAGI (reference sequence). Trimming cost V 0 bases and J 6 bases, with 14 bases left between them. The CDR3 sequence is 15 residues long. The CDR3 here is CASSYSKGAPSEAFF. CDR3 coding DNA: TGTGCCAGCAGTTACTCGAAAGGGGCGCCGTCTGAAGCTTTCTTT.

The genes are TRBV28 and TRBJ2-7; D is ambiguous. CDR1 MDHEN and CDR2 SYDVKM come from the germline V gene. The V end lost 3 bases, the J end lost 3 bases, and 9 bases lay between the germline ends. CDR3 size: 13 residues. CDR3 region: CASSFPDGYEQYF. The CDR3 coding sequence is TGTGCCAGCAGTTTCCCGGACGGCTACGAGCAGTACTTC.

The V and J genes are TRBV4-2 and TRBJ1-5, with TRBD1 matching 9 bases. Losses at the gene ends were 0 bases for V and 4 bases for J; bases not matched to a gene: 4. The CDR3 runs 16 residues. Germline values: CDR1 LGHNA, CDR2 YNFKEQ. The CDR3 nucleotides are TGTGCCAGCAGCCAAGATCTTGACAGGGGGAATCAGCCCCAGCATTTT. Protein sequence: CASSQDLDRGNQPQHF.

This clone has more than one count but fewer than ten. The genes are TRBV9 and TRBJ2-1; D ambiguous. Trimming took off 3 bases at V and 1 base at J, with 8 bases between the two ends. The CDR3 runs 14 residues. CDR1 is SGDLS and CDR2 is YYNGEE in the germline V gene. The CDR3 reads CASSETDSYNEQFF. For the CDR3, the DNA is TGTGCCAGCAGCGAGACTGATTCCTACAATGAGCAGTTCTTC.

A remark on this clone: At one end the junction does not follow the germline gene, possibly because of a read error. J is TRBJ2-2 and V is TRBV7-7; 11 bases are shared with TRBD1. Germline V lookup: CDR1 SSHAT, CDR2 FNYEAQ (reference sequence). The CDR3 runs to 15 residues. The CDR3 region is CASSPGTGGTGELFF. CDR3 sequence (DNA): TGTGCTAGCAGCCCCGGGACAGGGGGAACCGGGGAGCTGTTTTTT.

The J gene is TRBJ2-7, the V gene TRBV5-1; D is perhaps TRBD1 (6 bases). CDR1 and CDR2 from the germline V gene are SGHRS and YFSETQ. The V end was cut by 2 bases, the J end by 5 bases, with 14 bases between. The CDR3 is 14 residues long. CDR3 residues: CASSFVAGDNEQYF. The CDR3 DNA reads TGCGCCAGCAGCTTTGTGGCAGGGGACAACGAGCAGTACTTC.

J is TRBJ2-7 and V is TRBV5-6; D remains ambiguous. V lost 2 bases to trimming and J lost 2 bases, with 17 bases between them. Germline CDR1 reads SGHDT; CDR2 reads YYEEEE. The CDR3 runs to 16 residues. The CDR3 sequence is CASSLVDPAPTYEQYF. The CDR3, as DNA: TGTGCCAGCAGCTTAGTCGATCCGGCGCCCACCTACGAGCAGTACTTC.

The chain uses TRBV4-3 and TRBJ2-1, with 9 bases fitting TRBD2. The CDR3 length is 15 residues. The V and J ends lost 1 base and 6 bases, in that order; junction bases with no gene match: 4. Germline assignment: CDR1 LGHNA and CDR2 YSLEER. The CDR3 region is CASSQGLAVSNEQFF. In DNA, the CDR3 is TGCGCCAGCAGCCAAGGACTAGCGGTAAGCAATGAGCAGTTCTTC.

The CDR3 bases are TGTGCCAGCAGCTTAGGGTTGGACAGGGAATTCAATCAGCCCCAGCATTTT. Translated, it gives CASSLGLDREFNQPQHF. The genes are TRBV5-6 and TRBJ1-5, with 8 bases matching TRBD1. The V gene end was trimmed by 2 bases and the J gene end by 3 bases; junction bases not matched to a gene: 10. Germline CDR1 is SGHDT and CDR2 is YYEEEE. The CDR3 contains 17 residues.

The chain uses TRBV7-9 and TRBJ2-7, with D tentatively TRBD1 or TRBD2 (6 bases each). V was cut by 8 bases and J by 5 bases, with 16 bases left in between. CDR3 length: 13 amino acids. Germline V gene lookup returns CDR1 SEHNR and CDR2 FQNEAQ (reference sequence). CDR3 residues: CASGTGAHDEQYF. Written as DNA, the CDR3 is TGTGCCAGCGGCACGGGGGCCCATGACGAGCAGTACTTC.

The chain employs TRBV6-5 and TRBJ1-2; TRBD1 aligns across 9 bases. Per the germline V gene, CDR1 is MNHEY and CDR2 is SVGAGI. This CDR3 is built from 15 residues. Losses at the gene ends were 5 bases for V and 3 bases for J; bases not matched to a gene: 7. CDR3 DNA: TGTGCCAGCAGTGGGGGACAGGGCCTTCACTATGGCTACACCTTC. It yields the protein CASSGGQGLHYGYTF.

The chain joins TRBV4-3 to TRBJ2-1; 7 nucleotides align to TRBD2. With 4 bases clipped from V and 0 bases from J, the junction kept 3 bases outside the gene matches. Germline CDR1 reads LGHNA; CDR2 reads YSLEER. This CDR3 region has 15 residues. Here the CDR3 DNA reads TGCGCCAGCAGCCCCTGGGAGGGCTCCTACAATGAGCAGTTCTTC. Amino acid sequence: CASSPWEGSYNEQFF.

The chain uses TRBV11-1 and TRBJ2-2; D unresolved. Germline values: CDR1 SGHAT, CDR2 FQDESV (reference sequence). The CDR3 is 12 residues long. V was clipped by 2 bases and J by 7 bases, with 5 bases between them. The CDR3 coding sequence is TGTGCCAGCAGCTTATCGAACGGGGAGCTGTTTTTT. Protein sequence: CASSLSNGELFF.

The V call is TRBV7-9, the J call TRBJ2-1; the D is unclear. From germline, CDR1 is SEHNR and CDR2 FQNEAQ (reference sequence). The CDR3 is 12 amino acids. V lost 6 bases and J lost 7, with 10 bases in between. CDR3 in amino acids: CASRTQTNEQFF. Written as DNA, the CDR3 is TGTGCCAGCAGGACACAGACAAATGAGCAGTTCTTC.

This chain links TRBV19 with TRBJ2-5, with TRBD2 matching 7 bases. V lost 3 bases and J lost 5; bases outside the gene matches: 6. Germline V gene sequence: CDR1 LNHDA, CDR2 SQIVND (reference sequence). The CDR3 has 14 residues. The CDR3 DNA is TGTGCCAGTAGTATGATAAGCGGGGCTGAGACCCAGTACTTC. Its protein product is CASSMISGAETQYF. Full variable domain (missing parts from reference TRBV19 and TRBJ2-5): DGGITQSPKYLFRKEGQNVTLSCEQNLNHDAMYWYRQDPGQGLRLIYYSQIVNDFQKGDIAEGYSVSREKKESFPLTVTSAQKNPTAFYLCASSMISGAETQYFGPGTRLLVL.

This rearrangement joins TRBV5-1 to TRBJ2-5; 14 bases fit TRBD2. This CDR3 is 15 amino acids long. V shed 9 bases and J 4 bases; nucleotides not matched to a gene: 8. CDR1 and CDR2 from the germline V gene are SGHRS and YFSETQ. The CDR3 protein is CATTTSGREAETQYF. CDR3 DNA: TGCGCCACGACGACTAGCGGGAGGGAGGCAGAGACCCAGTACTTC.

This chain's CDR3 is CASSETRSGAEKLFF. The CDR3 DNA reads as TGTGCCAGCAGTGAAACTCGGTCAGGCGCTGAAAAACTGTTTTTT. The chain combines TRBV6-1 with TRBJ1-4; D is ambiguous. V lost 2 bases to trimming and J lost 7 bases, with 14 bases between them. The CDR3 runs to 15 residues. Germline V gives CDR1 MNHNS, CDR2 SASEGT.

V usage is TRBV5-4 and J usage is TRBJ2-2; D could derive from TRBD1 or TRBD2 (5 bases each). The CDR3 spans 14 residues. Trimming took 4 bases from V and 6 from J, leaving 13 bases between them. Germline CDR1 is SGHNT and CDR2 is YYREEE (reference sequence). The CDR3 bases are TGTGCCAGCAGCGGGGACCAGAGCGCCGGGGAGCTGTTTTTT. It encodes CASSGDQSAGELFF.

The chain recombines TRBV2 with TRBJ1-5; D perhaps matches TRBD1 (5 bases). The CDR3 has 14 residues. Germline CDR1 reads SNHLY; CDR2 reads FYNNEI. V gave up 6 bases and J gave up 2 bases, with 11 bases separating them. CDR3 bases: TGTGCCAGCAGAGGGGCCTGGGGCAATCAGCCCCAGCATTTT. This gives the protein CASRGAWGNQPQHF.

This clone was detected only once. The chain recombines TRBV7-9 with TRBJ1-4; possibly TRBD1 for D (6 bases). V was shortened by 5 bases and J by 8 bases, with 12 bases between the two germline ends. Germline-derived CDR1 and CDR2 are SEHNR and FQNEAQ (reference sequence). This CDR3 is 13 amino acids long. The DNA of the CDR3 is TGTGCCAGCAGCCCAGGGGCCGGAGAAAAACTGTTTTTT. Residues: CASSPGAGEKLFF.

This clone came up once. The CDR3 DNA sequence: TGTGCCAGCAGCTGGGGGGGTGAGCAGTTCTTC. Translation: CASSWGGEQFF. The chain has TRBV5-4 and TRBJ2-1, with 7 bases that match TRBD2. The CDR3 length is 11 residues. V shed 3 bases and J 9 bases; nucleotides not matched to a gene: 0. CDR1 SGHNT and CDR2 YYREEE come from the germline V gene (reference sequence).

The chain employs TRBV2 and TRBJ1-5, with 8 bases aligning to TRBD1. J gave up 2 bases and V 3 bases, and 6 bases lay outside the gene matches. This CDR3 is built from 16 residues. Germline V gene lookup returns CDR1 SNHLY and CDR2 FYNNEI. This CDR3 reads CASSDKTGVGNQPQHF. The CDR3 DNA reads as TGTGCCAGCAGTGATAAGACAGGGGTTGGCAATCAGCCCCAGCATTTT.

Turning to this clone: This CDR3 is also generated by other DNA sequences in the sample. V usage is TRBV4-3 and J usage is TRBJ2-1; no reliable D call. The germline CDR1 and CDR2 sequences are LGHNA and YSLEER. Trimming removed 1 base from V and 0 bases from J, with 7 bases in between. The CDR3 length is 15 residues. The CDR3 spells CASSQVTSSYNEQFF. The CDR3 DNA reads as TGCGCCAGCAGCCAAGTCACAAGCTCCTACAATGAGCAGTTCTTC.

This clone was picked up one time. The chain has TRBV2 and TRBJ2-2, with 10 bases matching TRBD2. This CDR3 region has 17 residues. Germline-derived CDR1 and CDR2 are SNHLY and FYNNEI. The junction had 9 bases not matched to a gene; V was cut back by 5 bases and J by 3 bases. The DNA of the CDR3 is TGTGCCAGCAGTCCCCGTGCTAGCGGGAGACACACCGGGGAGCTGTTTTTT. Its protein product is CASSPRASGRHTGELFF.

The chain has TRBV29-1 and TRBJ2-7; no reliable D call. The V end lost 4 bases, the J end lost 3 bases, and 13 bases lay between the germline ends. Germline CDR1 is SQVTM and CDR2 is ANQGSEA. The CDR3 loop spans 13 amino acids. This CDR3 reads CSVGSGEHYEQYF. The CDR3 DNA is TGCAGCGTTGGTTCAGGAGAGCACTACGAGCAGTACTTC.

This chain connects TRBV5-1 to TRBJ2-1, with D unresolved. Germline V gene data show CDR1 as SGHRS and CDR2 as YFSETQ. V lost 2 bases and J 9 bases, leaving 6 bases between the germline ends. This CDR3 region has 11 residues. The CDR3 loop reads CASSFGGEQFF. The CDR3 DNA reads TGCGCCAGCAGCTTTGGCGGTGAGCAGTTCTTC.